This T cell receptor (beta chain) is from a study of cytomegalovirus exposure and HLA in healthy donors. Study summary: Earlier, 150 million to 200 million T cells were analyzed, and some 120 million unique TCR beta sequences were found among them.

While unrecorded immune exposures were likely, the donors were nominally healthy when sampled. Vbeta (60) and Jbeta (13) primers were used in the PCR. Sequenced by immunoSEQ multiplex PCR; TCRdb stores in-frame clones only, minus some. Of about 57,000 clones in the sample, 79% were seen once. Overall study findings and caveats: A further, later analysis showed that HLA-associated TCR beta chains (compared with equally common others) were more clonally expanded. As a later analysis showed, a missense DCLRE1C variant was linked to trimming of TCR beta V- and J-genes.

In regard to this clone: Its target is unknown.

Unmatched junction bases numbered 2, after V lost 2 bases and J lost 4 bases. Germline CDR1 SGHTA, CDR2 FQGNSA. This CDR3 spans 15 amino acids. The sequencing input was PBMCs. The chain uses TRBV7-2 and TRBJ2-3, with 11 bases aligning to TRBD2. The clonotype was recovered from a woman aged 25 to 45 in good health and CMV-seronegative. The CDR3 region has the DNA TGTGCCAGCAGCTTACTAGCGGGGGGCCCAGATACGCAGTATTTT. Translation gives CASSLLAGGPDTQYF.